This TCR beta chain is drawn from a study of blood T cell repertoires in COVID-19. In the original processing: Reference gene primer amplification yielded estimated nucleated cell counts. TCRdb's copy holds only in-frame clones and misses some; the assay was immunoSEQ multiplex PCR. That table is the source of V, J and clone size, and D and trimming were worked out from the DNA. The data hold about 310,000 clones, with 70% to 90% observed a single time. Clinical history as reported by participants underpinned cohort assignment. The specimen sequenced was PBMCs or T cells enriched from blood (not recorded which). The receptor comes from a man aged 25 to 40 who had recovered from COVID-19.

The CDR3 is CASSLGGSYNEQFF. CDR3 coding DNA: TGCGCCAGCAGTCTAGGGGGCTCCTACAATGAGCAGTTCTTC. The chain has TRBV10-1 and TRBJ2-1; a possible D gene is TRBD1 (6 bases). V was clipped by 5 bases and J by 0 bases, with 8 bases between them. The CDR3 spans 14 residues. The germline CDR1 and CDR2 sequences are WNHNN and SYGVQD (reference sequence).